A selection of T cell receptor beta chains follows, all from one sample in a study of T cells in Graves' hyperthyroidism and ophthalmopathy. TCRdb passed the multiplex PCR reads through MiXCR, listing each CDR3 protein once. The table has about 350,000 distinct CDR3 sequences, about 15% seen once; the top ten hold 20% to 25%. Source material: blood. Receptors were obtained from a woman in her twenties or thirties with Graves' hyperthyroidism. The CDR3 runs from the conserved cysteine through the conserved F or W. D genes are given only for firm matches. Only part of the rows carry a size: once, few, many, or a class if the clone is expanded.

abundance	v_gene	d_gene	j_gene	CDR3aa	CDR3nt
.	TRBV29-1	TRBD1	TRBJ2-3	CGALDRGTDTQYF	TGCGGCGCCCTGGACAGGGGCACAGATACGCAGTATTTT
many	TRBV11-1	.	TRBJ2-7	CASSGTGTNYEQYF	TGTGCCAGCAGCGGAACCGGGACCAACTACGAGCAGTACTTC
few	TRBV28	.	TRBJ1-1	CASSARFLPEAFF	TGTGCCAGCAGCGCCCGGTTCCTCCCAGAAGCTTTCTTT
many	TRBV6-1	TRBD2	TRBJ2-7	CASSLAGGMERSYEQYF	TGTGCCAGCAGCCTAGCGGGAGGAATGGAAAGGTCCTACGAGCAGTACTTC
few	TRBV6-1	.	TRBJ1-2	CASSEPAILGGYTF	TGTGCCAGCAGTGAACCAGCGATCCTAGGGGGCTACACCTTC
many	TRBV19	TRBD1	TRBJ2-7	CATPKQGSYEQYF	TGTGCCACCCCCAAACAGGGGTCCTACGAGCAGTACTTC
many	TRBV7-9	.	TRBJ1-1	CASSPGTYRATEAFF	TGTGCCAGCAGCCCCGGAACCTACAGGGCCACTGAAGCTTTCTTT
many	TRBV15	TRBD2	TRBJ2-4	CATSTRGLADAKNIQYF	TGTGCCACCAGCACTAGGGGACTAGCGGACGCCAAAAACATTCAGTACTTC
few	TRBV6-1	.	TRBJ2-1	CATGRYYNEQFF	TGTGCCACCGGGCGATACTATAATGAGCAGTTCTTC
.	TRBV20-1	TRBD2	TRBJ2-5	CSARQIAEGGSHEKETQYF	TGCAGTGCTAGACAAATAGCCGAGGGCGGGAGTCACGAAAAAGAGACCCAGTACTTC
.	TRBV10-3	TRBD2	TRBJ2-7	CVLQPAGGPHEQYF	TGTGTCCTGCAACCTGCGGGAGGGCCACACGAGCAGTACTTC
.	TRBV7-3	.	TRBJ2-3	CASSSGRGGRSSSTDTQYF	TGTGCCAGCAGCTCAGGTCGAGGTGGCAGATCATCTAGCACAGATACGCAGTATTTT
few	TRBV7-6	TRBD1	TRBJ2-2	CASSPTGGGTGELFF	TGTGCCAGCAGCCCAACAGGGGGTGGAACCGGGGAGCTGTTTTTT
many	TRBV27	.	TRBJ2-2	CASSSGLTQTIARELFF	TGTGCCAGCAGTTCTGGACTTACCCAGACTATTGCGAGGGAGCTGTTTTTT
many	TRBV20-1	.	TRBJ2-7	CSARDPASSYEQYF	TGCAGTGCTAGAGATCCGGCGAGCTCCTACGAGCAGTACTTC
many	TRBV27	.	TRBJ2-1	CASSLLGRNEQFF	TGTGCCAGCAGTTTACTAGGACGCAATGAGCAGTTCTTC
many	TRBV12-3/TRBV12-4	.	TRBJ2-7	CASSLGGLYEQYF	TGTGCCAGCAGTTTGGGGGGATTATACGAGCAGTACTTC
few	TRBV27	.	TRBJ2-7	CASSSGDGYEQYF	TGTGCCAGCAGCTCAGGAGACGGCTACGAGCAGTACTTC
.	TRBV7-9	.	TRBJ2-1	CASTSIMWGEQFF	TGTGCCAGCACTTCTATAATGTGGGGTGAGCAGTTCTTC
many	TRBV7-9	.	TRBJ1-5	CASSRGGDNQPQHF	TGTGCCAGCAGCCGAGGCGGGGACAATCAGCCCCAGCATTTT
few	TRBV25-1	.	TRBJ2-7	CASSPHYEQYF	TGTGCCAGCAGCCCTCACTACGAGCAGTACTTC
many	TRBV6-1	.	TRBJ1-4	CASRPGQIEKLFF	TGTGCCAGCAGACCCGGACAGATCGAAAAACTGTTTTTT
.	TRBV6-1	TRBD1	TRBJ2-2	CASSPHRGQGELFF	TGTGCCAGCAGCCCCCACAGGGGGCAAGGGGAGCTGTTTTTT
.	TRBV5-1	.	TRBJ2-5	CASSLLSRMGAETQYF	TGCGCCAGCAGCTTGTTGTCCAGGATGGGCGCAGAGACCCAGTACTTC
many	TRBV7-8	.	TRBJ2-3	CASSLTQGDTQYF	TGTGCCAGCAGCCTCACCCAGGGAGATACGCAGTATTTT
many	TRBV5-1	TRBD1	TRBJ1-4	CASSLAPGTGHEKLFF	TGCGCCAGCAGCTTGGCACCAGGGACAGGGCATGAAAAACTGTTTTTT
many	TRBV7-9	.	TRBJ2-1	CASSVDLAVAYNEQFF	TGTGCCAGCAGCGTCGACTTAGCGGTCGCTTACAATGAGCAGTTCTTC
.	TRBV28	.	TRBJ1-2	CASSLTGTDYGYTF	TGTGCCAGCAGTTTGACGGGGACTGACTATGGCTACACCTTC
.	TRBV29-1	.	TRBJ2-7	CSVNRASGPSYEQYF	TGCAGCGTTAACCGGGCCTCAGGCCCTTCCTACGAGCAGTACTTC
once	TRBV12-3/TRBV12-4	TRBD2	TRBJ2-7	CASSLPSGRAAEQYF	TGTGCCAGCAGCCTACCTAGCGGGAGGGCCGCCGAGCAGTACTTC
few	TRBV29-1	TRBD1	TRBJ2-3	CSGGQGSTDTQYF	TGCAGCGGGGGACAGGGTAGCACAGATACGCAGTATTTT
many	TRBV3-1	.	TRBJ2-1	CASSPRETGEQFF	TGTGCCAGCAGCCCAAGAGAGACAGGAGAGCAGTTCTTC
few	TRBV20-1	.	TRBJ2-2	CCARDSRAGVNGELFF	TGCTGTGCTAGAGATTCGCGGGCAGGGGTGAACGGGGAGCTGTTTTTT
many	TRBV28	TRBD1	TRBJ1-6	CASSPHGTGNSPLHF	TGTGCCAGCAGTCCGCACGGGACAGGGAATTCACCCCTCCACTTT
many	TRBV28	TRBD1	TRBJ1-1	CASSTEQTGDTEAFF	TGTGCCAGCAGTACCGAACAGACAGGGGACACTGAAGCTTTCTTT
.	TRBV7-9	.	TRBJ2-3	CASSQGDLTDTQYF	TGTGCCAGCAGCCAAGGGGACCTCACAGATACGCAGTATTTT
many	TRBV27	.	TRBJ2-3	CASSLVFGDTQYF	TGTGCCAGCAGTTTAGTGTTTGGTGATACGCAGTATTTT
many	TRBV4-3	.	TRBJ2-5	CASSQDFQETQYF	TGCGCCAGCAGCCAAGACTTCCAAGAGACCCAGTACTTC
few	TRBV6-1	.	TRBJ1-5	CASIFEGGRIQPQHF	TGTGCCAGCATATTCGAGGGGGGGAGGATTCAGCCCCAGCATTTT
many	TRBV28	.	TRBJ1-1	CATLRGTVEAFF	TGTGCCACCCTACGGGGGACCGTAGAAGCTTTCTTT
many	TRBV18	.	TRBJ2-5	CASSLRGETQYF	TGTGCCAGCTCACTCAGGGGAGAGACCCAGTACTTC
many	TRBV2	.	TRBJ2-5	CASKAGSLETQYF	TGTGCCAGCAAGGCCGGGAGTTTAGAGACCCAGTACTTC